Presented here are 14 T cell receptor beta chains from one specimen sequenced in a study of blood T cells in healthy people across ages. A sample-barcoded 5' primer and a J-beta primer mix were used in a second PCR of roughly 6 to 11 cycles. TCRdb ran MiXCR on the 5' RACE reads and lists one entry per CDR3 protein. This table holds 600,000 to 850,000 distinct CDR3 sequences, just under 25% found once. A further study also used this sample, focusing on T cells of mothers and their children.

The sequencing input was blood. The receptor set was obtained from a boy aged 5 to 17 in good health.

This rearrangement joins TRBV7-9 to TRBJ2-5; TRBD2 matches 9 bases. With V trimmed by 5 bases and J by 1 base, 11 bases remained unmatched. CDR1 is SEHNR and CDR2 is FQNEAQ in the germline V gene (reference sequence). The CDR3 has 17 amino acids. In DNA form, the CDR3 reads TGTGCCAGCAGCCAGGGGTCTGGGACTAGCCTCCAAGAGACCCAGTACTTC. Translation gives CASSQGSGTSLQETQYF.

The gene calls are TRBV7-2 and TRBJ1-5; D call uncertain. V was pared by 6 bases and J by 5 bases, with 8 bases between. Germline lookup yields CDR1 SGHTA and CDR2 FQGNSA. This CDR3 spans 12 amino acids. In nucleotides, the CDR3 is TGTGCCAGCAGGGCAGAATATCAGCCCCAGCATTTT. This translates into CASRAEYQPQHF.

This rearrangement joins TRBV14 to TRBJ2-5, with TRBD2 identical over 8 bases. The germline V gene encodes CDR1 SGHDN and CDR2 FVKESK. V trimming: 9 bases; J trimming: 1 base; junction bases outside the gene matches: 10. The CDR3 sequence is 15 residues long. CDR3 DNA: TGTGCCAGTAGCGGGGTTGAGGGGTTCCAAGAGACCCAGTACTTC. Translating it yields CASSGVEGFQETQYF.

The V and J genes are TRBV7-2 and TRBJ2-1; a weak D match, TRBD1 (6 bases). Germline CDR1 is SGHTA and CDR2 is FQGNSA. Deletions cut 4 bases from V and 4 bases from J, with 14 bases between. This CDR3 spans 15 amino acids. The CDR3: CASSSLRTAYNEQFF. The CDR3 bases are TGTGCCAGCAGCTCGCTTCGGACAGCTTACAATGAGCAGTTCTTC.

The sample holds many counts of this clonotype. The CDR3, as DNA: TGCAGCGTGGATCCTGAGGGAAATGAGCAGTTCTTC. It specifies CSVDPEGNEQFF. V gene TRBV29-1 combines with J gene TRBJ2-1; a possible D gene is TRBD2 (5 bases). The V gene lost 6 bases and the J gene lost 7 bases, with 13 bases spanning the gap. The CDR3 contains 12 residues. Germline-derived CDR1 and CDR2 are SQVTM and ANQGSEA.

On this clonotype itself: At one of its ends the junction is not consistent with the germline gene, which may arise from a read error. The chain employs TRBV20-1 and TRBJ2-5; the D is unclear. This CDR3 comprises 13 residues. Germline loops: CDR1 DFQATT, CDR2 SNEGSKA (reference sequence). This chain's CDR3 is CSASKANSYEQCF. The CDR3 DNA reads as TGCAGTGCTAGTAAAGCTAATTCCTACGAGCAGTGCTTC.

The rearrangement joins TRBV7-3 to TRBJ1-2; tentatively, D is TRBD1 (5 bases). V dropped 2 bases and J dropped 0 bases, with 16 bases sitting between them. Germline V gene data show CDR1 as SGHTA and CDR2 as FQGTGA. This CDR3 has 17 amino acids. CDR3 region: CASSLRIGREANYGYTF. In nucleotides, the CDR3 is TGTGCCAGCAGCTTACGGATCGGCAGGGAAGCTAACTATGGCTACACCTTC.

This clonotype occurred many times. The CDR3 nucleotides are TGCAGCGCTTTGACAGGGAAAGAGACCCAGTACTTC. It specifies CSALTGKETQYF. The chain carries TRBV29-1 and TRBJ2-5, with 7 nucleotides matching TRBD1. CDR1 is SQVTM, CDR2 ANQGSEA, per germline. This CDR3 spans 12 amino acids. J gave up 3 bases and V 7 bases, and 5 bases lay outside the gene matches. Based on the CDR3 plus reference TRBV29-1 and TRBJ2-5, the full variable domain is SAVISQKPSRDICQRGTSLTIQCQVDSQVTMMFWYRQQPGQSLTLIATANQGSEATYESGFVIDKFPISRPNLTFSTLTVSNMSPEDSSIYLCSALTGKETQYFGPGTRLLVL.

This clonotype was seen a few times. Written as DNA, the CDR3 is TGTGCCAGCAGTTCCCAAGGTCCGACAGGGCAAGAGACCCAGTACTTC. It encodes CASSSQGPTGQETQYF. This sequence joins TRBV6-5 and TRBJ2-5; 7 bases line up with TRBD1. Trimming at V came to 4 bases and at J to 2 bases, leaving 10 bases not matched to a gene. The germline gives CDR1 MNHEY, CDR2 SVGAGI. The CDR3 covers 16 residues.

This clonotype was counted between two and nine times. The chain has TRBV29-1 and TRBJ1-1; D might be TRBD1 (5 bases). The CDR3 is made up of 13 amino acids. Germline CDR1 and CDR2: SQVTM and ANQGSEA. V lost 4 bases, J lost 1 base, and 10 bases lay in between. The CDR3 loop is CSVAGLPNTEAFF. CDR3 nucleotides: TGCAGCGTTGCGGGACTCCCGAACACTGAAGCTTTCTTT.

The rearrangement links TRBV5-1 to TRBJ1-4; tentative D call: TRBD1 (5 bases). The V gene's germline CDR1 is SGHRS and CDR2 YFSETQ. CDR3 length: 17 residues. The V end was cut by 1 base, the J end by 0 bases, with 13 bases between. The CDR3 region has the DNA TGCGCCAGCAGCTTGACCGGGGACCATACAACTAATGAAAAACTGTTTTTT. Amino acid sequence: CASSLTGDHTTNEKLFF.

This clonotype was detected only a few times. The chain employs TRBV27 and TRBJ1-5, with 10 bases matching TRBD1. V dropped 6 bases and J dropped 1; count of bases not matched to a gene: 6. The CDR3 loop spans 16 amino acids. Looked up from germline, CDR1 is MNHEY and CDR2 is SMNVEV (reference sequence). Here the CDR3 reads CASRPGQGRSNQPQHF. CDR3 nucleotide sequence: TGTGCCAGCAGGCCGGGACAGGGGAGGAGCAATCAGCCCCAGCATTTT.

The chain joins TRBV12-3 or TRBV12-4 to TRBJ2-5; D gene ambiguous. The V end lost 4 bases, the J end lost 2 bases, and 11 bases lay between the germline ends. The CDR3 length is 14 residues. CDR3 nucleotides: TGTGCCAGCAGTTCCTGGTTCACTCAAGAGACCCAGTACTTC. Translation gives CASSSWFTQETQYF.

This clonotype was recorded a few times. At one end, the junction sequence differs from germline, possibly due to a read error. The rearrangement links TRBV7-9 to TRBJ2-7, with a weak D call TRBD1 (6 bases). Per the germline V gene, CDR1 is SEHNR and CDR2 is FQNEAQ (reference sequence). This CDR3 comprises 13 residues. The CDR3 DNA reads TGCGCCAGCAGGATGACAGGATCCTACGAGCAGTACTTC. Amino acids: CASRMTGSYEQYF. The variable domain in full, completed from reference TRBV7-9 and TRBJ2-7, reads DTGVSQNPRHKITKRGQNVTFRCDPISEHNRLYWYRQTLGQGPEFLTYFQNEAQLEKSRLLSDRFSAERPKGSFSTLEIQRTEQGDSAMYLCASRMTGSYEQYFGPGTRLTVT.